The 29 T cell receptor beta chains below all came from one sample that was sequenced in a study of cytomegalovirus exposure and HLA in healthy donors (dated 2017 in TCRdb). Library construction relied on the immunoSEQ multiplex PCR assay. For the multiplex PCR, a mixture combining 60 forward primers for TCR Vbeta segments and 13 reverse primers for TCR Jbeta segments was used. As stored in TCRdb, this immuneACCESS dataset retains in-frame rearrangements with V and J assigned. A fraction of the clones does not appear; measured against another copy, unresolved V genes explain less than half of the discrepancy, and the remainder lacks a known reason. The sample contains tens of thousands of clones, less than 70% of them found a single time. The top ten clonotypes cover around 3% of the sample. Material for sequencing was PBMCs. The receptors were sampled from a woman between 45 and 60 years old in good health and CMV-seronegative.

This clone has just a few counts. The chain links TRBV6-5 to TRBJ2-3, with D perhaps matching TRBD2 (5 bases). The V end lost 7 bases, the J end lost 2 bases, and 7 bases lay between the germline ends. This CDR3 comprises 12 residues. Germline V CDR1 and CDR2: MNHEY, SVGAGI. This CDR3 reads CASTGNTDTQYF. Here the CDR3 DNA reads TGTGCCAGCACCGGGAACACAGATACGCAGTATTTT.

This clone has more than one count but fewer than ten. The CDR3 loop reads CASSTQGNTEAFF. The CDR3 DNA sequence: TGCGCCAGCAGCACCCAGGGGAACACTGAAGCTTTCTTT. This chain links TRBV5-1 with TRBJ1-1, with D possibly TRBD1 on 5 matching bases. CDR1 is SGHRS, CDR2 YFSETQ, per germline. V lost 4 bases and J lost 1, with 8 bases in between. There are 13 residues in the CDR3.

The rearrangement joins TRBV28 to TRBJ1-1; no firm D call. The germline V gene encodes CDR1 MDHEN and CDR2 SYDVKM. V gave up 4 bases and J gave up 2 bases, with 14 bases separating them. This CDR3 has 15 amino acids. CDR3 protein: CASSSHVGRNTEAFF. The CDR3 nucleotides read TGTGCCAGCAGTTCCCACGTGGGCCGAAACACTGAAGCTTTCTTT. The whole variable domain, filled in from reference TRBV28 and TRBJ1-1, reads DVKVTQSSRYLVKRTGEKVFLECVQDMDHENMFWYRQDPGLGLRLIYFSYDVKMKEKGDIPEGYSVSREKKERFSLILESASTNQTSMYLCASSSHVGRNTEAFFGQGTRLTVV.

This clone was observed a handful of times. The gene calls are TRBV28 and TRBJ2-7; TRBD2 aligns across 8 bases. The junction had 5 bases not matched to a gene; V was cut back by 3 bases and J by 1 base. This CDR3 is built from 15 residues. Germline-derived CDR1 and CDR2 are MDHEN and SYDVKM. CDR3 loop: CASSFSAGGSYEQYF. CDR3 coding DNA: TGTGCCAGCAGTTTTTCGGCGGGAGGATCCTACGAGCAGTACTTC. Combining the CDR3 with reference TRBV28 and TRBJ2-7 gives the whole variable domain DVKVTQSSRYLVKRTGEKVFLECVQDMDHENMFWYRQDPGLGLRLIYFSYDVKMKEKGDIPEGYSVSREKKERFSLILESASTNQTSMYLCASSFSAGGSYEQYFGPGTRLTVT.

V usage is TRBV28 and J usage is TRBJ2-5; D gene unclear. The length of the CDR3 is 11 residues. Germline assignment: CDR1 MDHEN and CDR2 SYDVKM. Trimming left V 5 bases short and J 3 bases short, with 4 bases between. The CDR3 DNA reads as TGTGCCAGCAGTCGTAAAGAGACCCAGTACTTC. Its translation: CASSRKETQYF.

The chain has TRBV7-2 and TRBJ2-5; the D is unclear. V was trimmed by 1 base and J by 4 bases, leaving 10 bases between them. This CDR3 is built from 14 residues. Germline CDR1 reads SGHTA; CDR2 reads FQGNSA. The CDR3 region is CASSLGPVPETQYF. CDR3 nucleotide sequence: TGTGCCAGCAGCTTAGGTCCCGTCCCAGAGACCCAGTACTTC.

The CDR3 sequence: CASSSGTGGGQPQHF. CDR3 DNA: TGTGCCAGCAGCTCCGGGACAGGAGGAGGTCAGCCCCAGCATTTT. The chain employs TRBV7-9 and TRBJ1-5; TRBD1 aligns across 8 bases. Germline CDR1 is SEHNR and CDR2 is FQNEAQ (reference sequence). The CDR3 totals 15 residues. With 4 bases clipped from V and 6 bases from J, the junction kept 8 bases outside the gene matches.

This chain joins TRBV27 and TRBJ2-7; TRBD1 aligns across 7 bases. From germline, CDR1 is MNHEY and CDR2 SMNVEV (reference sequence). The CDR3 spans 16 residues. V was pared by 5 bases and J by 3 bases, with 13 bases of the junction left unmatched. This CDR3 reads CASSASSGQRLYEQYF. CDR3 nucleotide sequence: TGTGCCAGCAGTGCTAGCTCGGGACAGAGACTCTACGAGCAGTACTTC.

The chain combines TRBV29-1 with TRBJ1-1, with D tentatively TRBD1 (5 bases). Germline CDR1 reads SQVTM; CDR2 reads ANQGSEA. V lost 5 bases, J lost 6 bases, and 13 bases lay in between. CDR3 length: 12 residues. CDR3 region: CSVFWGGAEAFF. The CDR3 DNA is TGCAGCGTTTTTTGGGGGGGGGCTGAAGCTTTCTTT.

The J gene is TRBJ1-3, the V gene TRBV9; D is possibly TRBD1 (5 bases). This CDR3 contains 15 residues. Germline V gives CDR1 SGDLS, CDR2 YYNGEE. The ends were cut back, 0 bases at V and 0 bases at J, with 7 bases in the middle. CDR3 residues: CASSVDGGSGNTIYF. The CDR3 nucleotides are TGTGCCAGCAGCGTAGACGGGGGCTCTGGAAACACCATATATTTT.

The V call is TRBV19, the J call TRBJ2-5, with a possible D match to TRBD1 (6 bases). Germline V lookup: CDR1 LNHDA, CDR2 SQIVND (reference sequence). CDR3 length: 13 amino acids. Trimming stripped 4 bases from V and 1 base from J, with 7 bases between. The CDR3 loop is CASSNRVQETQYF. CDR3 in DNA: TGTGCCAGTAGTAACAGGGTCCAAGAGACCCAGTACTTC. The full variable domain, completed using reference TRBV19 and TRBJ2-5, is DGGITQSPKYLFRKEGQNVTLSCEQNLNHDAMYWYRQDPGQGLRLIYYSQIVNDFQKGDIAEGYSVSREKKESFPLTVTSAQKNPTAFYLCASSNRVQETQYFGPGTRLLVL.

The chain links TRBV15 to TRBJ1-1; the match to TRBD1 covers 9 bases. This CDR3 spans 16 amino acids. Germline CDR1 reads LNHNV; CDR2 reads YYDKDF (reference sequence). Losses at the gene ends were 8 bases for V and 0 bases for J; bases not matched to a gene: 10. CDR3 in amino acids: CATSQGAVGVNTEAFF. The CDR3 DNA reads TGTGCCACCTCACAGGGGGCTGTTGGGGTGAACACTGAAGCTTTCTTT.

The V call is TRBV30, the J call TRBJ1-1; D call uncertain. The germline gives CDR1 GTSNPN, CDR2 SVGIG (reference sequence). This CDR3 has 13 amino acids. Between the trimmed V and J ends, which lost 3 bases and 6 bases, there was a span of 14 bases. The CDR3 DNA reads TGTGCCTGGAGGGGCAGCCCGCGCGCTGAAGCTTTCTTT. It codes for CAWRGSPRAEAFF.

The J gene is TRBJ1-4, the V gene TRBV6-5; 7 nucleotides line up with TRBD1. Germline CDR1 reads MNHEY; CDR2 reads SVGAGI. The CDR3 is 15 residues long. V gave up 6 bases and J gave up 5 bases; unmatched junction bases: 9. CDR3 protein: CASSRAGTANEKLFF. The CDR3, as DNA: TGTGCCAGCAGCCGCGCCGGGACAGCCAATGAAAAACTGTTTTTT.

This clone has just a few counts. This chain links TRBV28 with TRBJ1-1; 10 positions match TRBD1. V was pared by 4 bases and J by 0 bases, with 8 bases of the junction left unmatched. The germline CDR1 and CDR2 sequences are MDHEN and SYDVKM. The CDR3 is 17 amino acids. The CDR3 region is CASSSGTGVNVNTEAFF. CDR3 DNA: TGTGCCAGCAGTTCTGGGACAGGGGTTAATGTGAACACTGAAGCTTTCTTT.

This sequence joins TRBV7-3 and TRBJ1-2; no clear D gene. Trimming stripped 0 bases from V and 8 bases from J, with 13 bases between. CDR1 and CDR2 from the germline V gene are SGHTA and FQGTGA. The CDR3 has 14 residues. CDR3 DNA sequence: TGTGCCAGCAGCTTAACAGCGGTGGCCAGGGGCTACACCTTC. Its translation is CASSLTAVARGYTF.

The CDR3 region is CASSPSRETQYF. The DNA for the CDR3 is TGTGCCAGCTCACCATCTAGAGAGACCCAGTACTTC. The V and J genes are TRBV18 and TRBJ2-5; D is unresolved. CDR1 is KGHSH, CDR2 LQKENI, per germline. V lost 2 bases and J 4 bases, leaving 5 bases between the germline ends. The CDR3 has 12 residues.

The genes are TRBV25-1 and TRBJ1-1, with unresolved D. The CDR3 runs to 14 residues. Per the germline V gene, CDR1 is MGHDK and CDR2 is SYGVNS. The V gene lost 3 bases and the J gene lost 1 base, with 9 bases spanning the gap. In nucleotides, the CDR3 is TGTGCCAGCAGTGACCATAGACAGAACACTGAAGCTTTCTTT. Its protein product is CASSDHRQNTEAFF.

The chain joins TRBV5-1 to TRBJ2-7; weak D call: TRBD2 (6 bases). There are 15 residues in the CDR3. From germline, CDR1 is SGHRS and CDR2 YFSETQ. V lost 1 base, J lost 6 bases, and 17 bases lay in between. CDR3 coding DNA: TGCGCCAGCAGCTTGCTCGCGGGGCACCAGGGCGAGCAGTACTTC. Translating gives CASSLLAGHQGEQYF.

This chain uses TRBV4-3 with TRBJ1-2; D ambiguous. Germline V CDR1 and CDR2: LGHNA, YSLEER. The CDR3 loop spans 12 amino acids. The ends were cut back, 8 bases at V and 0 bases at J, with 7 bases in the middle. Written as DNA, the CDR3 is TGCGCCAGCTCACAAGCTAACTATGGCTACACCTTC. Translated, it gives CASSQANYGYTF.

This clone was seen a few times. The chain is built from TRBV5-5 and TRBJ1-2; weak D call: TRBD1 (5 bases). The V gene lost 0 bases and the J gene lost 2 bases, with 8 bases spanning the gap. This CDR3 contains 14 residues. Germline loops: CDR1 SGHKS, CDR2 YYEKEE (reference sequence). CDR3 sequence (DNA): TGTGCCAGCAGCTTGGGGGGGGGAAACTATGGCTACACCTTC. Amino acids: CASSLGGGNYGYTF.

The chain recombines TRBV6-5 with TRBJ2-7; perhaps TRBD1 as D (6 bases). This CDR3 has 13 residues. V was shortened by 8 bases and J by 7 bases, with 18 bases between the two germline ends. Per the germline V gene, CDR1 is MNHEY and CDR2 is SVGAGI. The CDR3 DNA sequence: TGTGCCAGCTATCCATGGGAACAGGGAGAGCAGTACTTC. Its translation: CASYPWEQGEQYF.

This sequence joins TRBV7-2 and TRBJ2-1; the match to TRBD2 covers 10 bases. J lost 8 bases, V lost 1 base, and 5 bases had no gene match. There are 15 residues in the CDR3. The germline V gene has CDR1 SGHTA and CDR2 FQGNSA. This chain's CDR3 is CASSLGLAGVHEQFF. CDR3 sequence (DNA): TGTGCCAGCAGCTTAGGGCTAGCGGGAGTCCATGAGCAGTTCTTC. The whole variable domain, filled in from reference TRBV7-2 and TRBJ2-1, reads GAGVSQSPSNKVTEKGKDVELRCDPISGHTALYWYRQSLGQGLEFLIYFQGNSAPDKSGLPSDRFSAERTGGSVSTLTIQRTQQEDSAVYLCASSLGLAGVHEQFFGPGTRLTVL.

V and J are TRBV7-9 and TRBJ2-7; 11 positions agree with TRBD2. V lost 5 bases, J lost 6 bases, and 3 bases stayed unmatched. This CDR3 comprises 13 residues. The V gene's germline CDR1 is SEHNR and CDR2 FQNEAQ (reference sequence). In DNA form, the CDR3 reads TGTGCCAGCAGCCTTGGACTAGCGGGCGAGCAGTACTTC. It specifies CASSLGLAGEQYF.

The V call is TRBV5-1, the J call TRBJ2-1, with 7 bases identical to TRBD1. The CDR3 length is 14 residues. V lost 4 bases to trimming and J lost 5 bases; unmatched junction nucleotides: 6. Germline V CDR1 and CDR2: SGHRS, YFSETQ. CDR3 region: CASSSTGADNEQFF. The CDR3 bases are TGCGCCAGCAGCAGTACAGGGGCCGACAATGAGCAGTTCTTC.

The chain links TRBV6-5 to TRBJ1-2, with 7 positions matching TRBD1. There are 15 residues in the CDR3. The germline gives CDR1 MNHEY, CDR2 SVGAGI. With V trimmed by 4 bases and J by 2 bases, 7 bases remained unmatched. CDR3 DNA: TGTGCCAGCAGTTCCCGACAGGGAATAAACTATGGCTACACCTTC. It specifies CASSSRQGINYGYTF.

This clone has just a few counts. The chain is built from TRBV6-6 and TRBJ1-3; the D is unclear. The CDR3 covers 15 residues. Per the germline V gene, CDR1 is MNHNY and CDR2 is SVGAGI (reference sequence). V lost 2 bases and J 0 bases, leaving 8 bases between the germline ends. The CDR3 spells CASSYGGFSGNTIYF. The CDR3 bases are TGTGCCAGCAGTTACGGCGGTTTCTCTGGAAACACCATATATTTT.

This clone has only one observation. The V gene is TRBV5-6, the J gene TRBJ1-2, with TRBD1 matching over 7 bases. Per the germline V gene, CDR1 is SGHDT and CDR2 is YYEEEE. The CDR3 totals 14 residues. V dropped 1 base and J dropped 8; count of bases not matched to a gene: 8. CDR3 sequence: CASSLMEGAQGYTF. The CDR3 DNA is TGTGCCAGCAGCTTGATGGAGGGGGCTCAAGGCTACACCTTC. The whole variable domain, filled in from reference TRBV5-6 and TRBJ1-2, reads DAGVTQSPTHLIKTRGQQVTLRCSPKSGHDTVSWYQQALGQGPQFIFQYYEEEERQRGNFPDRFSGHQFPNYSSELNVNALLLGDSALYLCASSLMEGAQGYTFGSGTRLTVV.

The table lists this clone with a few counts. The CDR3 protein is CASRQGDTEAFF. The CDR3 region has the DNA TGTGCCAGCAGACAGGGGGACACTGAAGCTTTCTTT. The J gene is TRBJ1-1, the V gene TRBV28, with 8 nucleotides matching TRBD1. The germline CDR1 and CDR2 sequences are MDHEN and SYDVKM. This CDR3 is 12 amino acids long. V lost 6 bases, J lost 3 bases, and 0 bases stayed unmatched. Full variable domain (outside the CDR3, taken from reference TRBV28 and TRBJ1-1): DVKVTQSSRYLVKRTGEKVFLECVQDMDHENMFWYRQDPGLGLRLIYFSYDVKMKEKGDIPEGYSVSREKKERFSLILESASTNQTSMYLCASRQGDTEAFFGQGTRLTVV.